This T cell receptor beta chain comes out of a study of blood T cells in healthy people across ages. Study-level findings and limits: More naive CD4+ cells and higher diversity marked long-lived donors relative to aged donors.

This clonotype was counted a few times. Its antigen is unknown. For the second PCR, which ran for about 7 to 11 cycles, a sample-barcoded 5' primer and a J-beta primer mix were used. Each TCR beta cDNA got a 12-nucleotide random molecular identifier. TCRdb re-analysed the 5' RACE reads in MiXCR, keeping a single row per CDR3 protein. The sample shows 550,000 to 650,000 distinct CDR3 sequences, approximately 26% of them seen only once. CDR3 size: 13 residues. Germline-derived CDR1 and CDR2 are SEHNR and FQNEAQ (reference sequence). Trimming stripped 4 bases from V and 5 bases from J, with 12 bases between. Another study also made use of these data, one on T cells of mothers and their children.

The sample was blood. The sequence was collected from a boy aged 2 to 10 in good health. The rearrangement links TRBV7-9 to TRBJ2-7; perhaps TRBD1 as D (6 bases). CDR3 protein: CASSSRQVHEQYF. The CDR3, as DNA: TGTGCCAGCAGCTCCAGACAGGTCCACGAGCAGTACTTC. The complete variable domain, with remaining parts taken from reference TRBV7-9 and TRBJ2-7, reads DTGVSQNPRHKITKRGQNVTFRCDPISEHNRLYWYRQTLGQGPEFLTYFQNEAQLEKSRLLSDRFSAERPKGSFSTLEIQRTEQGDSAMYLCASSSRQVHEQYFGPGTRLTVT.